Following are 10 T cell receptor beta chains from one sample sequenced in a study of EBV T-cell therapy then PD-1 blockade in nasopharyngeal carcinoma. No antigens are known for them. The repertoire was sequenced with immunoSEQ multiplex PCR; TCRdb's copy has only in-frame clones and lacks some. The data contain about 22,000 clones, approximately 80% of them seen just once; the ten biggest clones take up 20% to 25%. Treatment denoted: AdE1-LMPpoly-expanded autologous EBV-specific T-cell therapy followed by anti-PD-1 nivolumab. Specimen: CD8+ T cells from blood, collected at day -245 from a patient whose treatment included autologous EBV-specific T cells and nivolumab. These receptors came from a man aged 40-49 years with nasopharyngeal carcinoma.

A few counts support this clone. V gene TRBV25-1 combines with J gene TRBJ2-1, with D unresolved. Germline V gene data show CDR1 as MGHDK and CDR2 as SYGVNS. V was cut by 1 base and J by 7 bases, with 5 bases left in between. The length of the CDR3 is 12 residues. The CDR3 DNA sequence: TGTGCCAGCAGTGAATGGAGAAATGAGCAGTTCTTC. It translates to CASSEWRNEQFF.

On this clone itself: The same CDR3 also results from other DNA sequences found in this sample. The chain combines TRBV15 with TRBJ2-6; maybe TRBD2 (5 bases). The CDR3 has 16 residues. The germline gives CDR1 LNHNV, CDR2 YYDKDF (reference sequence). V lost 0 bases, J lost 4 bases, and 10 bases lay in between. CDR3 in amino acids: CATSRDRGSGANVLTF. Written as DNA, the CDR3 is TGTGCCACCAGCAGAGATCGCGGGTCAGGGGCCAACGTCCTGACTTTC.

This chain links TRBV3-1 (or the pseudogene TRBV3-2) with TRBJ2-7; TRBD1 aligns across 9 bases. The CDR3 has 15 amino acids. V lost 2 bases and J lost 6; bases outside the gene matches: 8. Germline loops: CDR1 LGHDT, CDR2 YNNKEL (reference sequence). The DNA of the CDR3 is TGTGCCAGCAGCCAAAGACGGACAGGGGATTTCGAGCAGTACTTC. Translating it yields CASSQRRTGDFEQYF.

The genes are TRBV7-6 and TRBJ1-2, with D perhaps TRBD1 (5 bases). This CDR3 contains 12 residues. The ends were cut back, 1 base at V and 6 bases at J, with 6 bases in the middle. CDR1 is SGHVS and CDR2 is FNYEAQ in the germline V gene. The DNA for the CDR3 is TGTGCCAGCAGCTTAGGGGGGGATGGCTACACCTTC. Translating it yields CASSLGGDGYTF.

The V call is TRBV6-5, the J call TRBJ2-2; D call uncertain. CDR1 MNHEY and CDR2 SVGAGI come from the germline V gene. This CDR3 region has 15 residues. The V end lost 8 bases, the J end lost 1 base, and 14 bases lay between the germline ends. The chain's CDR3 is CASLRHYMNTGELFF. The CDR3 region has the DNA TGTGCCAGCTTACGACACTACATGAACACCGGGGAGCTGTTTTTT.

The rearrangement joins TRBV27 to TRBJ1-5; D is unclear. Trimming took 9 bases from V and 0 from J, leaving 12 bases between them. This CDR3 contains 14 residues. Germline loops: CDR1 MNHEY, CDR2 SMNVEV (reference sequence). The CDR3 loop reads CASRRGYSNQPQHF. DNA of the CDR3: TGTGCCAGTCGCCGGGGTTATAGCAATCAGCCCCAGCATTTT.

This clone came up a few times. The chain carries TRBV6-6 and TRBJ2-1; 12 nucleotides agree with TRBD2. The CDR3 has 17 amino acids. V lost 5 bases to trimming and J lost 6 bases; unmatched junction nucleotides: 11. Per germline, CDR1 MNHNY and CDR2 SVGAGI (reference sequence). Here the CDR3 reads CASSPTNPGLAGNEQFF. The CDR3 DNA follows: TGTGCCAGCAGTCCCACGAACCCGGGACTAGCGGGCAATGAGCAGTTCTTC.

This rearrangement joins TRBV7-9 to TRBJ1-1, with TRBD1 as a possible D gene (5 bases). Germline CDR1 and CDR2: SEHNR and FQNEAQ (reference sequence). Trimming cost V 1 base and J 8 bases, with 8 bases left between them. The CDR3 sequence is 12 residues long. The CDR3 sequence: CASSLDYREAFF. The CDR3 DNA reads as TGTGCCAGCAGCTTAGACTACAGGGAAGCTTTCTTT.

The V call is TRBV6-2 or TRBV6-3, the J call TRBJ1-2, with 10 bases lining up with TRBD1. Trimming cost V 4 bases and J 8 bases; bases outside gene matches: 7. This CDR3 contains 14 residues. Germline assignment: CDR1 MNHEY and CDR2 SVGEGT. This chain's CDR3 is CASSLLGQGSGYTF. The CDR3 nucleotides are TGTGCCAGCAGTTTGCTGGGACAGGGGAGCGGCTACACCTTC.

The chain couples TRBV11-1 to TRBJ2-5; maybe TRBD1 (6 bases). The CDR3 loop spans 16 amino acids. The germline gives CDR1 SGHAT, CDR2 FQDESV (reference sequence). V lost 5 bases and J 5 bases, leaving 21 bases between the germline ends. The CDR3 here is CASSPRMTGYLETQYF. The CDR3 region has the DNA TGTGCCAGCAGCCCACGGATGACAGGTTATTTGGAGACCCAGTACTTC. Combining the CDR3 with reference TRBV11-1 and TRBJ2-5 gives the whole variable domain EAEVAQSPRYKITEKSQAVAFWCDPISGHATLYWYRQILGQGPELLVQFQDESVVDDSQLPKDRFSAERLKGVDSTLKIQPAELGDSAMYLCASSPRMTGYLETQYFGPGTRLLVL.